The text below deals with one T cell receptor beta chain. Which antigen it targets is not known. The record has no base qualities; no much larger clone is one base away. Libraries were made using the immunoSEQ multiplex PCR assay. TCRdb holds this immuneACCESS table with in-frame rearrangements only. Some clones are missing; in checked studies, unresolved V genes explain under half, and the rest has no known cause. This sample is represented by some 50,000 clones; less than 95% of them were singletons. The ten biggest clones cover over 0.2% of the sample. The data originate from a study of technical replicates of blood from a handful of donors (dated by TCRdb to about 2017). A distance of 6 bases separates the germline ends of V and J, which lose 2 bases and 0 bases respectively. The germline V gene (reference sequence) yields SGHNT for CDR1 and YYREEE for CDR2. The CDR3, from cysteine to phenylalanine, totals 14 residues. Left in the record is the CDR3 DNA by itself, 42 bases read in frame from the first base.

The source is a human donor in good health. The sample was T cells isolated from PBMCs. The rearranged chain carries TRBV5-4 and TRBJ2-1; no D gene call is confident. The sequenced DNA is TGTGCCAGCAGCTTATATAGCTCCTACAATGAGCAGTTCTTC. The translation is CASSLYSSYNEQFF.